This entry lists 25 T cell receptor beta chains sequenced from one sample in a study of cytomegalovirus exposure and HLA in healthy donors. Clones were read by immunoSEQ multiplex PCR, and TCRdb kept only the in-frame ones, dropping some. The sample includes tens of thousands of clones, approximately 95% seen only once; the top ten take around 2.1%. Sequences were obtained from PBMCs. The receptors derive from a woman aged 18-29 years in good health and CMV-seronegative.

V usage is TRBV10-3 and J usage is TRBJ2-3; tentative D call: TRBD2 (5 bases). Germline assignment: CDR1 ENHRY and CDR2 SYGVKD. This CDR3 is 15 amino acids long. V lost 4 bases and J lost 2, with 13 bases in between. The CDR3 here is CAISGADGTTDTQYF. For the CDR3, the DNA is TGTGCCATCAGTGGAGCGGACGGCACCACAGATACGCAGTATTTT.

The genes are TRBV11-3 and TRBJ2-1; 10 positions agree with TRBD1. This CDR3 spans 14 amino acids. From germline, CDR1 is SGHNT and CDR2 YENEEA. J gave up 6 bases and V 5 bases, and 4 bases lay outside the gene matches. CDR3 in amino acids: CASSNRDRGNEQFF. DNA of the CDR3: TGTGCCAGCAGCAACCGGGACAGGGGCAATGAGCAGTTCTTC.

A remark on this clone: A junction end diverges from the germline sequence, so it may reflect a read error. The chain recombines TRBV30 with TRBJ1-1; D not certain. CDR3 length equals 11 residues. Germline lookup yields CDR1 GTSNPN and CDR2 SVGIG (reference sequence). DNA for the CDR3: TGTGCCTGGACTAGTTCTGTTCTAGTCCACTTT. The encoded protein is CAWTSSVLVHF.

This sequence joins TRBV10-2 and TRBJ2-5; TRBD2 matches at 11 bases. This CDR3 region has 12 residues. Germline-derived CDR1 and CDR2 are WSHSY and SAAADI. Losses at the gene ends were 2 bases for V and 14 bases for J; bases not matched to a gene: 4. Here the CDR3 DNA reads TGCGCCAGCAGTGAGAGGGGACTAGCGGAATACTTC. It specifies CASSERGLAEYF.

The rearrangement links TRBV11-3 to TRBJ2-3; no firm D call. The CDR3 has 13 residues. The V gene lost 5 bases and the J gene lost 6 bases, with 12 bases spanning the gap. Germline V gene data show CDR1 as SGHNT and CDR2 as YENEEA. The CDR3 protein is CASSLSTSDTQYF. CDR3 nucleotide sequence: TGTGCCAGCAGCCTTAGCACTTCCGATACGCAGTATTTT. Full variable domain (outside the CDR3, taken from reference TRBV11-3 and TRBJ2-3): EAGVVQSPRYKIIEKKQPVAFWCNPISGHNTLYWYLQNLGQGPELLIRYENEEAVDDSQLPKDRFSAERLKGVDSTLKIQPAELGDSAVYLCASSLSTSDTQYFGPGTRLTVL.

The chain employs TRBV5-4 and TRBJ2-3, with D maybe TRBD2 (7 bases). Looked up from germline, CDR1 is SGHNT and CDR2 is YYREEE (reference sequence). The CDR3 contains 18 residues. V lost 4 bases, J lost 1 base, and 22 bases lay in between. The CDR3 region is CASSPGAGEGVGTDTQYF. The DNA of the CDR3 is TGTGCCAGCAGCCCCGGGGCGGGAGAGGGGGTAGGCACAGATACGCAGTATTTT. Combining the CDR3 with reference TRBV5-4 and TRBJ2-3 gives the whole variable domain ETGVTQSPTHLIKTRGQQVTLRCSSQSGHNTVSWYQQALGQGPQFIFQYYREEENGRGNFPPRFSGLQFPNYSSELNVNALELDDSALYLCASSPGAGEGVGTDTQYFGPGTRLTVL.

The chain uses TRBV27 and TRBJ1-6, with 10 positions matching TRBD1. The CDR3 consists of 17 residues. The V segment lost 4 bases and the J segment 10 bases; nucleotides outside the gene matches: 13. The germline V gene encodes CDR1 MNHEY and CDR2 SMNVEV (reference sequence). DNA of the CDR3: TGTGCCAGCAGTTCACCGGGACAGGGGAGTAAACGATCACCCCTCCACTTT. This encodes CASSSPGQGSKRSPLHF.

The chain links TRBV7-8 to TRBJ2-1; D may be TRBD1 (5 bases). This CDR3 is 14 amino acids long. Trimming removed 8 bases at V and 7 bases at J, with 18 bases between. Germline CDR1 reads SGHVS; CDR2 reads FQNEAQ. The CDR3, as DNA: TGTGCCAGCTTCCCCCCAGGGCTTAGGAATGAGCAGTTCTTC. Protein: CASFPPGLRNEQFF. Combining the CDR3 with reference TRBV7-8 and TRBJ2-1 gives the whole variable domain GAGVSQSPRYKVAKRGQDVALRCDPISGHVSLFWYQQALGQGPEFLTYFQNEAQLDKSGLPSDRFFAERPEGSVSTLKIQRTQQEDSAVYLCASFPPGLRNEQFFGPGTRLTVL.

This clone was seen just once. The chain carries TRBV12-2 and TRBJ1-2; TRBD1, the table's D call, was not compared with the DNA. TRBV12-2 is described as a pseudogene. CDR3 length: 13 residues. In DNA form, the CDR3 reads TGTGCAAGTCGCTTAGCGTACAGGGAGGGCTACACCTTC. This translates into CASRLAYREGYTF.

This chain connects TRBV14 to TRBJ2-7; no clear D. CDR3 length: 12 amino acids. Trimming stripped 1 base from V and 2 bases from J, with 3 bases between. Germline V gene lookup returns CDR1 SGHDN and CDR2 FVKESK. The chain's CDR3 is CASSQAAYEQYF. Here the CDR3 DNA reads TGTGCCAGCAGCCAAGCGGCCTACGAGCAGTACTTC.

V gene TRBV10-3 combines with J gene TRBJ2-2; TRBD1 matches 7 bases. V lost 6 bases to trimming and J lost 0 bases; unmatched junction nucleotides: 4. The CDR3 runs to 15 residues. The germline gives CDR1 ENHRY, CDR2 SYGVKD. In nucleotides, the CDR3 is TGTGCCATCAGAACGGACAGGACGAACACCGGGGAGCTGTTTTTT. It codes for CAIRTDRTNTGELFF.

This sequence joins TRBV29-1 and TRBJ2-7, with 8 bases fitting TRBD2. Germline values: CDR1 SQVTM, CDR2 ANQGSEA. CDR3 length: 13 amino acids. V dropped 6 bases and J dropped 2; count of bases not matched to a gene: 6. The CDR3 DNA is TGCAGCGTCATACTAGCGGAACCCTACGAGCAGTACTTC. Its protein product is CSVILAEPYEQYF.

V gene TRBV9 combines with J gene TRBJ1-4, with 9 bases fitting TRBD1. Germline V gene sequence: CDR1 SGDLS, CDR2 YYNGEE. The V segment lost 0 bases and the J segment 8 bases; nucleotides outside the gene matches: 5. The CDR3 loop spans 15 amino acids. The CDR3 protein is CASSVGGTGREKLFF. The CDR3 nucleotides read TGTGCCAGCAGCGTAGGGGGGACAGGGCGGGAAAAACTGTTTTTT.

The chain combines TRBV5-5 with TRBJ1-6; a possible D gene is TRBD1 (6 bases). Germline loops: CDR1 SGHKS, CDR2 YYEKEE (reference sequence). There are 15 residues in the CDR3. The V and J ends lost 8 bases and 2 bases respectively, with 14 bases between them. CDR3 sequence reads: CASTQGLPYNSPLHF. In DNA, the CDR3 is TGTGCCAGTACACAGGGTCTCCCCTATAATTCACCCCTCCACTTT.

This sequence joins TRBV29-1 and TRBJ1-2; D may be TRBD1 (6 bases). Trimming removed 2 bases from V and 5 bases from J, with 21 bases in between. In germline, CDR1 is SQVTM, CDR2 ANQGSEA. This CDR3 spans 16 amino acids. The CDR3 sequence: CSVESGVGRTTYGYTF. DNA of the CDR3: TGCAGCGTTGAATCAGGGGTGGGAAGAACAACTTATGGCTACACCTTC.

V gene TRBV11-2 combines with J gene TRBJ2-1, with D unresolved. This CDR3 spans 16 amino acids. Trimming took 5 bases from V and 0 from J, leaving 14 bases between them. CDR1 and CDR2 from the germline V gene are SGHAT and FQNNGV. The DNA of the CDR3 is TGTGCCAGCAGCCTCGGCGGAGTCCGCTCCTACAATGAGCAGTTCTTC. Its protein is CASSLGGVRSYNEQFF.

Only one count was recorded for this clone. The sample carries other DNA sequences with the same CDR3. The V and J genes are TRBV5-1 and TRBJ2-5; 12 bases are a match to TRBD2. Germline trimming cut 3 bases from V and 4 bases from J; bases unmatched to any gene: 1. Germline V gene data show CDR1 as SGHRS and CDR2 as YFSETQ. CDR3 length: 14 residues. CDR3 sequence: CASSSGLAGETQYF. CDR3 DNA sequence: TGCGCCAGCAGCTCGGGACTAGCGGGAGAGACCCAGTACTTC.

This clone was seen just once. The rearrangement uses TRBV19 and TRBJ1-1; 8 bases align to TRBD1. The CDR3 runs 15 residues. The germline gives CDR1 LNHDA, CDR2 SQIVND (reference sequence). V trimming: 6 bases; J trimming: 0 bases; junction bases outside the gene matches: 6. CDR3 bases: TGTGCCAGTAGCCCGGACAGGGCTCTGAACACTGAAGCTTTCTTT. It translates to CASSPDRALNTEAFF.

The CDR3 loop is CAWSVFQGARSTEAFF. The CDR3 DNA is TGTGCCTGGAGTGTTTTCCAGGGGGCGCGTAGCACTGAAGCTTTCTTT. This chain joins TRBV30 and TRBJ1-1, with 8 bases matching TRBD1. J lost 4 bases, V lost 0 bases, and 10 bases had no gene match. CDR1 and CDR2 (germline): GTSNPN, SVGIG (reference sequence). The CDR3 covers 16 residues. Using reference TRBV30 and TRBJ1-1 for the parts outside the CDR3, the full variable domain is SQTIHQWPATLVQPVGSPLSLECTVEGTSNPNLYWYRQAAGRGLQLLFYSVGIGQISSEVPQNLSASRPQDRQFILSSKKLLLSDSGFYLCAWSVFQGARSTEAFFGQGTRLTVV.

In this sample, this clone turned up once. CDR3 protein: CASSATGIEQYF. CDR3 bases: TGTGCCAGTAGTGCAACAGGGATCGAGCAGTACTTC. The chain carries TRBV19 and TRBJ2-7, with D maybe TRBD1 (6 bases). Germline values: CDR1 LNHDA, CDR2 SQIVND (reference sequence). V was pared by 5 bases and J by 6 bases, with 11 bases between. The length of the CDR3 is 12 residues.

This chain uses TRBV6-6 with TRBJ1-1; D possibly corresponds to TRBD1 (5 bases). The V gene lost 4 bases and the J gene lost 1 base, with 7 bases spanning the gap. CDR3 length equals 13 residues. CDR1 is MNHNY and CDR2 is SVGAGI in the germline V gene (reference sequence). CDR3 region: CASSLRGNTEAFF. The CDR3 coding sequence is TGTGCCAGCAGTTTAAGGGGGAACACTGAAGCTTTCTTT.

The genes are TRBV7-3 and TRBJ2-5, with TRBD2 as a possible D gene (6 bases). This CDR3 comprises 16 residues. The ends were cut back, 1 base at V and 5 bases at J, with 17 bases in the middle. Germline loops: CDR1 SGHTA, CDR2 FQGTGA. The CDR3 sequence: CASSLIGSGRAETQYF. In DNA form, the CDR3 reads TGTGCCAGCAGCTTAATAGGTAGCGGAAGAGCGGAGACCCAGTACTTC.

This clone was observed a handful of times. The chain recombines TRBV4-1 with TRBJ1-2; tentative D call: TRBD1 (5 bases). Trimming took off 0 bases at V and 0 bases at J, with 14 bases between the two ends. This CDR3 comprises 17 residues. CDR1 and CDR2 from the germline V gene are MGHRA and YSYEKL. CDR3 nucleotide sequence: TGCGCCAGCAGCCAAGAACGGGACGCGGGGGCTAACTATGGCTACACCTTC. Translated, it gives CASSQERDAGANYGYTF.

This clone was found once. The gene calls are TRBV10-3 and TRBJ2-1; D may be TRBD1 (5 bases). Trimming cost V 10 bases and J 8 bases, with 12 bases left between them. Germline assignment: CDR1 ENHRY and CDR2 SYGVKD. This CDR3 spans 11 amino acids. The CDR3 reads CATLGVYEQFF. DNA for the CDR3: TGTGCCACTTTAGGGGTTTATGAGCAGTTCTTC.

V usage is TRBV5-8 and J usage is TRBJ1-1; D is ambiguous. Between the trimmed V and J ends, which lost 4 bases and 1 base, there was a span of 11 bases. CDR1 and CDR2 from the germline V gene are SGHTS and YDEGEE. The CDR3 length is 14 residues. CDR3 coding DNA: TGTGCCAGCAGCACCTACACGGGGAACACTGAAGCTTTCTTT. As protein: CASSTYTGNTEAFF.